This TCR beta chain was captured by sequencing in a study of regulatory T cells in long-lasting Graves disease. There are many counts of this clonotype. The sample's time point: newly diagnosed GD, antithyroid drugs for less than 3 months. PBMCs provided the RNA from which the TCR library was made. Through Arm-PCR of CDR3 regions and iRepertoire HTBI primers, TCR beta libraries were built. A single record per CDR3 protein comes from TCRdb applying MiXCR to the multiplex PCR reads. Among roughly 560,000 distinct CDR3 sequences listed, around 12% were seen once. The CDR3 has 14 residues. CDR1 is SGHVS and CDR2 is FQNEAQ in the germline V gene. V was pared by 5 bases and J by 6 bases, with 17 bases between. These data were likewise used in another study, on T cells in Graves' hyperthyroidism and ophthalmopathy.

The sequence was collected from a young woman with Graves disease. J is TRBJ2-7 and V is TRBV7-8; tentative D call: TRBD2 (5 bases). Sequences were derived from peripheral blood mononuclear cells (PBMCs), sampled at new diagnosis, from a patient treated with antithyroid drugs. The CDR3 sequence: CASSPYRVRGEQYF. DNA for the CDR3: TGTGCCAGCAGCCCCTACCGGGTTCGGGGCGAGCAGTACTTC.